The sequence of this T cell receptor (beta chain) was determined in a study of blood T cell repertoires in COVID-19. Background on the study: The samples span acute and convalescent COVID-19 from the United States, Italy and Spain. The analysed material was cDNA or gDNA that came from T cells, B-cell-depleted T cells, or PBMCs.

The authors' processing: Researchers report that nucleated cell counts were estimated from reference gene primer amplification. Repertoires were generated with immunoSEQ multiplex PCR, while TCRdb's copy carries only in-frame clones and drops some. V, J and clone size reflect that table, while D and trimming were determined from the DNA. The sample shows under 450,000 clones, about 91% of them seen only once. Seattle's cohort entered during active infection and was followed longitudinally. V gave up 1 base and J gave up 0 bases; unmatched junction bases: 3. The CDR3 runs to 15 residues. Germline lookup yields CDR1 GTSNPN and CDR2 SVGIG (reference sequence).

The clonotype comes from a woman aged 40-49 years with COVID-19, enrolled during active disease. What was sequenced was peripheral blood. The chain combines TRBV30 with TRBJ1-5; TRBD1 matches 7 bases. Here the CDR3 DNA reads TGTGCCTGGAGTGGACAGGGTTATAGCAATCAGCCCCAGCATTTT. It specifies CAWSGQGYSNQPQHF.